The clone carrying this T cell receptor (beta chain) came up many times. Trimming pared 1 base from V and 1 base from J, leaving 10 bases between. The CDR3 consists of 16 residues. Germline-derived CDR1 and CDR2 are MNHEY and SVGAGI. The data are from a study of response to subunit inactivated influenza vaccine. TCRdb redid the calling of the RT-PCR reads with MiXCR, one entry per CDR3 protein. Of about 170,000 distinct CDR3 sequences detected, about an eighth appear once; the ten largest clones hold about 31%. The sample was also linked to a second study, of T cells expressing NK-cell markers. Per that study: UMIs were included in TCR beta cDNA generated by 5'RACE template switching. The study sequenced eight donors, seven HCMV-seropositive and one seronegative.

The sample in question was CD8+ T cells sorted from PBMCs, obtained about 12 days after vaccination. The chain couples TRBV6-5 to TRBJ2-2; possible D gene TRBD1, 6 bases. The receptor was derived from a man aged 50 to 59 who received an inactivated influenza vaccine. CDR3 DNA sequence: TGTGCCAGCAGTTACTTACAGGGAATGAACACCGGGGAGCTGTTTTTT. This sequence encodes CASSYLQGMNTGELFF.